The 26 T cell receptor beta chains below were found in one sample sequenced in a study of blood T cells in healthy people across ages. A sample-barcoded 5' primer and a J-beta primer mix were used in a second PCR of roughly 7 to 12 cycles. TCRdb used MiXCR to reprocess the 5' RACE reads, holding one entry per CDR3 protein. Here the sample spans approximately 1.5 million distinct CDR3 sequences, 30% to 40% being singletons. Sequenced material: blood. The receptors shown here come from a woman in her thirties in good health.

This clonotype was counted a few times. The chain joins TRBV27 to TRBJ2-7; 11 nucleotides line up with TRBD2. The germline gives CDR1 MNHEY, CDR2 SMNVEV (reference sequence). This CDR3 contains 14 residues. V gave up 6 bases and J gave up 6 bases; unmatched junction bases: 7. Written as DNA, the CDR3 is TGTGCCAGCAGCTTAGCGGGGGGGTGGTCCGAGCAGTACTTC. Amino acid sequence: CASSLAGGWSEQYF.

Concerning this clonotype itself: An end of the junction differs from the germline gene, which may be a read error. The rearrangement links TRBV3-1 to TRBJ1-5; no clear D. This CDR3 spans 15 amino acids. The germline gives CDR1 LGHDT, CDR2 YNNKEL (reference sequence). DNA for the CDR3: TGCGCCAGCAGCCAAGATACGGGTTCTAGGAGGTCCCAGCATTTT. Residues: CASSQDTGSRRSQHF.

The chain couples TRBV20-1 to TRBJ1-1; D uncertain. V was pared by 3 bases and J by 1 base, with 9 bases between. CDR1 DFQATT and CDR2 SNEGSKA come from the germline V gene (reference sequence). This CDR3 region has 13 residues. In DNA, the CDR3 is TGCAGTGCTAGTGAGGGCGCGAACACTGAAGCTTTCTTT. Translation gives CSASEGANTEAFF.

The chain joins TRBV28 to TRBJ2-1, with a tentative D call TRBD2 (6 bases). The germline V gene has CDR1 MDHEN and CDR2 SYDVKM. V lost 3 bases, J lost 13 bases, and 19 bases lay in between. The CDR3 has 14 residues. The DNA for the CDR3 is TGTGCCAGCAGTTTCCCCTCCGGGAGTTTAAGCCAGTTCTTC. It yields the protein CASSFPSGSLSQFF.

J is TRBJ2-1 and V is TRBV11-1; D is tentatively TRBD1 or TRBD2 (5 bases each). CDR3 size: 15 residues. The V gene lost 2 bases and the J gene lost 0 bases, with 8 bases spanning the gap. Germline values: CDR1 SGHAT, CDR2 FQDESV (reference sequence). This chain's CDR3 is CASSLKGSSYNEQFF. The CDR3 DNA sequence: TGTGCCAGCAGCTTAAAGGGGAGCTCCTACAATGAGCAGTTCTTC. The full variable domain, its missing parts supplied by reference TRBV11-1 and TRBJ2-1, is EAEVAQSPRYKITEKSQAVAFWCDPISGHATLYWYRQILGQGPELLVQFQDESVVDDSQLPKDRFSAERLKGVDSTLKIQPAELGDSAMYLCASSLKGSSYNEQFFGPGTRLTVL.

The J gene is TRBJ1-5, the V gene TRBV12-5; D remains unclear. Trimming left V 4 bases short and J 0 bases short, with 10 bases between. The CDR3 consists of 15 residues. Germline-derived CDR1 and CDR2 are LGHNT and FRNRAP. In nucleotides, the CDR3 is TGTGCTAGTGGTTCCCCCCCGGGTAGCAATCAGCCCCAGCATTTT. Encoded protein: CASGSPPGSNQPQHF.

This clonotype was observed a handful of times. The J gene is TRBJ1-1, the V gene TRBV5-1; 7 bases are shared with TRBD1. The CDR3 has 15 residues. The germline V gene encodes CDR1 SGHRS and CDR2 YFSETQ. The trim removed 3 bases at V and 4 bases at J, leaving 9 bases unmatched. For the CDR3, the DNA is TGCGCCAGCAGCTGGACAGGTCCGGCTTCCACTGAAGCTTTCTTT. Encoded protein: CASSWTGPASTEAFF.

This clonotype was picked up a small number of times. J is TRBJ2-1 and V is TRBV12-3 or TRBV12-4, with a weak D call TRBD1 (6 bases). CDR3 size: 16 residues. Deletions cut 5 bases from V and 2 bases from J, with 16 bases between. In nucleotides, the CDR3 is TGTGCCAGCAGTGCACAGGGTGGGGGCCCCTACAATGAGCAGTTCTTC. The encoded protein is CASSAQGGGPYNEQFF.

The rearrangement links TRBV20-1 to TRBJ2-1; no definite D call. Germline V lookup: CDR1 DFQATT, CDR2 SNEGSKA (reference sequence). The CDR3 sequence is 13 residues long. Trimming removed 3 bases at V and 10 bases at J, with 16 bases between. This CDR3 is CSARMESLIEQFF. CDR3 DNA sequence: TGCAGTGCTAGGATGGAAAGTCTCATCGAGCAGTTCTTC.

Comment on this clonotype: A much larger clone is a single base away; this may be a read error. The chain combines TRBV4-1 with TRBJ2-1, with TRBD2 matching 7 bases. This CDR3 has 16 residues. Germline V gene data show CDR1 as MGHRA and CDR2 as YSYEKL. With V trimmed by 0 bases and J by 5 bases, 7 bases remained unmatched. CDR3 sequence: CASSQDRGTTHNEQFF. CDR3 nucleotide sequence: TGCGCCAGCAGCCAAGATCGGGGGACTACCCACAATGAGCAGTTCTTC.

This chain joins TRBV28 and TRBJ1-2, with D possibly TRBD1 on 5 matching bases. V shed 5 bases and J shed 2 bases, with 18 bases lying between them. CDR1 and CDR2 (germline): MDHEN, SYDVKM. The CDR3 length is 16 residues. The CDR3 loop is CASSPGSGLGNYGYTF. In DNA form, the CDR3 reads TGTGCCAGCAGTCCGGGGTCAGGGTTGGGAAACTATGGCTACACCTTC.

The table lists this clonotype with many counts. This chain connects TRBV7-2 to TRBJ2-1; D might be TRBD1 (5 bases). Germline CDR1 reads SGHTA; CDR2 reads FQGNSA. The V end was cut by 1 base, the J end by 10 bases, with 11 bases between. CDR3 length equals 13 residues. The CDR3 reads CASSLDPAGEQFF. CDR3 DNA: TGTGCCAGCAGCTTAGATCCTGCAGGGGAGCAGTTCTTC.

With respect to this clonotype: A much larger clone lies one base from this, so it may be a read error. The V call is TRBV15, the J call TRBJ2-5, with TRBD2 identical over 11 bases. Germline V CDR1 and CDR2: LNHNV, YYDKDF (reference sequence). CDR3 length equals 17 residues. The chain's CDR3 is CATGRNPSGGNQETQYF. CDR3 coding DNA: TGTGCCACCGGCAGAAATCCTAGCGGGGGGAACCAAGAGACCCAGTACTTC.

This clonotype was seen a few times. The chain carries TRBV29-1 and TRBJ1-1; the match to TRBD1 covers 11 bases. The V gene end was trimmed by 0 bases and the J gene end by 3 bases; junction bases not matched to a gene: 18. CDR3 length equals 20 residues. Per the germline V gene, CDR1 is SQVTM and CDR2 is ANQGSEA. In DNA form, the CDR3 reads TGCAGCGTTGAAGAGTTCATCTTGGGACAGGGGGTTCAGTGGGACACTGAAGCTTTCTTT. Translated: CSVEEFILGQGVQWDTEAFF.

This chain uses TRBV5-1 with TRBJ1-1; 8 bases fit TRBD1. V shed 0 bases and J 1 base; nucleotides not matched to a gene: 5. This CDR3 is 16 amino acids long. The V gene's germline CDR1 is SGHRS and CDR2 YFSETQ. CDR3 nucleotides: TGCGCCAGCAGCTTGGGACAGGGGTTAACGAACACTGAAGCTTTCTTT. Its translation is CASSLGQGLTNTEAFF.

This chain links TRBV6-1 with TRBJ2-5, with D uncertain. CDR3 size: 19 residues. V was pared by 8 bases and J by 0 bases, with 28 bases between. Germline V gene lookup returns CDR1 MNHNS and CDR2 SASEGT. The CDR3 loop is CASEVFGLKFHEYQETQYF. CDR3 in DNA: TGTGCCAGCGAAGTGTTTGGGCTTAAGTTCCACGAGTACCAAGAGACCCAGTACTTC.

This rearrangement joins TRBV11-2 to TRBJ2-1, with 10 bases that match TRBD2. CDR1 and CDR2 from the germline V gene are SGHAT and FQNNGV. The CDR3 is 16 amino acids. Losses at the gene ends were 0 bases for V and 6 bases for J; bases not matched to a gene: 5. As DNA, the CDR3 is TGTGCCAGCAGCTTAGACTCAGCGGGAGGGAGCAATGAGCAGTTCTTC. This sequence encodes CASSLDSAGGSNEQFF.

This chain joins TRBV27 and TRBJ2-3; D is unclear. The germline V gene has CDR1 MNHEY and CDR2 SMNVEV (reference sequence). The CDR3 consists of 15 residues. Trimming took off 0 bases at V and 2 bases at J, with 9 bases between the two ends. The CDR3 protein is CASSLSGKLTDTQYF. For the CDR3, the DNA is TGTGCCAGCAGTTTATCTGGAAAACTCACAGATACGCAGTATTTT.

This clonotype appeared a few times. This chain links TRBV20-1 with TRBJ2-5, with TRBD1 matching over 7 bases. Germline assignment: CDR1 DFQATT and CDR2 SNEGSKA (reference sequence). This CDR3 is 16 amino acids long. Trimming took 0 bases from V and 2 from J; bases not matched to a gene: 9. The CDR3 DNA sequence: TGCAGTGCTAGAGATTTCGGGGACAGCGTTCAAGAGACCCAGTACTTC. Translated, it gives CSARDFGDSVQETQYF.

The genes are TRBV2 and TRBJ2-3; no definite D call. The CDR3 length is 12 residues. Germline loops: CDR1 SNHLY, CDR2 FYNNEI. The V end lost 3 bases, the J end lost 13 bases, and 14 bases lay between the germline ends. The CDR3 region is CASSESERSEYF. In DNA, the CDR3 is TGTGCCAGCAGTGAGTCGGAAAGATCGGAGTATTTT. The complete variable domain, with remaining parts taken from reference TRBV2 and TRBJ2-3, reads EPEVTQTPSHQVTQMGQEVILRCVPISNHLYFYWYRQILGQKVEFLVSFYNNEISEKSEIFDDQFSVERPDGSNFTLKIRSTKLEDSAMYFCASSESERSEYFGPGTRLTVL.

This clonotype was observed a handful of times. V gene TRBV7-9 combines with J gene TRBJ1-4, with unresolved D. This CDR3 has 13 residues. Germline-derived CDR1 and CDR2 are SEHNR and FQNEAQ (reference sequence). Trimming took off 5 bases at V and 5 bases at J, with 9 bases between the two ends. CDR3 residues: CASSTSPNEKLFF. In DNA form, the CDR3 reads TGTGCCAGCAGCACAAGTCCGAATGAAAAACTGTTTTTT.

In this sample, this clonotype turned up a few times. The V call is TRBV7-2, the J call TRBJ2-1, with TRBD2 matching over 8 bases. Germline CDR1 reads SGHTA; CDR2 reads FQGNSA. V lost 5 bases to trimming and J lost 9 bases; unmatched junction nucleotides: 18. The CDR3 sequence is 17 residues long. In DNA, the CDR3 is TGTGCCAGCAGCGCCTCCTGGGAGCGGGAGATCTCTGGTGAGCAGTTCTTC. The encoded protein is CASSASWEREISGEQFF.

V is TRBV10-3 and J is TRBJ1-2; possibly TRBD1 for D (5 bases). This CDR3 comprises 13 residues. V dropped 2 bases and J dropped 8 bases, with 12 bases sitting between them. Germline values: CDR1 ENHRY, CDR2 SYGVKD. The CDR3 DNA sequence: TGTGCCATCAGTGAGACGGGTGAGGGGGGCTACACCTTC. Translated, it gives CAISETGEGGYTF.

This clonotype was observed a few times. The CDR3 here is CASSLGDLPSLVYEQYF. CDR3 nucleotides: TGTGCCAGCAGCCTAGGGGACTTGCCTAGCCTCGTCTACGAGCAGTACTTC. The chain couples TRBV4-2 to TRBJ2-7; possibly TRBD2 for D (6 bases). The length of the CDR3 is 17 residues. From germline, CDR1 is LGHNA and CDR2 YNFKEQ. Trimming left V 4 bases short and J 3 bases short, with 22 bases between.

CDR3 amino acids: CSARGRYSYEQYF. The CDR3 nucleotides are TGCAGTGCCCGGGGCCGGTACTCCTACGAGCAGTACTTC. The V call is TRBV20-1, the J call TRBJ2-7; D is perhaps TRBD1 or TRBD2 (5 bases each). Trimming stripped 6 bases from V and 0 bases from J, with 12 bases between. Germline CDR1 reads DFQATT; CDR2 reads SNEGSKA (reference sequence). This CDR3 spans 13 amino acids.

Only a few counts were recorded for this clonotype. The V call is TRBV28, the J call TRBJ2-5, with TRBD1 matching 8 bases. This CDR3 contains 17 residues. Unmatched junction bases numbered 22, after V lost 10 bases and J lost 6 bases. Per germline, CDR1 MDHEN and CDR2 SYDVKM. The CDR3 region is CATNNMRSRGRVKTQYF. CDR3 coding DNA: TGTGCCACCAATAATATGAGGAGCAGGGGGCGTGTCAAGACCCAGTACTTC.